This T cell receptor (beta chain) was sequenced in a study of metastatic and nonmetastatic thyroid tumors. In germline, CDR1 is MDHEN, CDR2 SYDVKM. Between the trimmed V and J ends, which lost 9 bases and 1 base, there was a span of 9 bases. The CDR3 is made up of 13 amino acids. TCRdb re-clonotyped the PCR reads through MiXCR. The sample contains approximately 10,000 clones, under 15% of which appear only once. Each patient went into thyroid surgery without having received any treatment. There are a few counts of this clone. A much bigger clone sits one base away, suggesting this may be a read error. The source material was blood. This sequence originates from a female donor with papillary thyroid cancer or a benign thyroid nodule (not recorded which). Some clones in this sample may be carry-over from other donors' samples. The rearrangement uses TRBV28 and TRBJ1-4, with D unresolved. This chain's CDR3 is CASFNQTNEKLFF. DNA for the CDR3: TGTGCCAGTTTTAACCAAACTAATGAAAAACTGTTTTTT.